The 30 T cell receptor beta chains below were found in one sample sequenced in a study of T cells in women clearing cervical HPV infection. Produced via immunoSEQ multiplex PCR; TCRdb's table is partial and in-frame only. Recorded here are about 35,000 clones; the top ten clones represent 1.6%. The sequenced sample was blood buffy coat. These receptors originate from a woman aged 18 to 69 with a cervical HPV16 infection that either progressed to CIN3+ or cleared (not recorded which).

Points on this clone: The sequence runs out 3 residues before the end of the CDR3; the remainder is reconstructed from the germline J gene. The chain carries TRBV7-6 and TRBJ2-7; 7 bases are shared with TRBD1. With 5 bases clipped from V and 2 bases from J, the junction kept 6 bases outside the gene matches. Germline CDR1 reads SGHVS; CDR2 reads FNYEAQ. This CDR3 has 14 residues. The CDR3 spells CASSRRQGPYEQYF. CDR3 DNA (partial): TGTGCCAGCAGCCGCAGACAGGGCCCCTACGAG.

To note about this clone: The read gets to within 3 residues of the CDR3 end, and the germline J gene fills in the rest. The rearrangement links TRBV20-1 to TRBJ1-5; tentative D call: TRBD1 (5 bases). V was trimmed by 5 bases and J by 4 bases, leaving 12 bases between them. Germline loops: CDR1 DFQATT, CDR2 SNEGSKA (reference sequence). This CDR3 is 13 amino acids long. Partial CDR3 DNA: TGCAGTGCTGGCAGGGCGCTGAATCAGCCC. Translation: CSAGRALNQP. The complete CDR3 protein is CSAGRALNQPQHF.

On this clone: The CDR3 is cut off 3 residues early in the read; its end comes from the germline J gene. The chain carries TRBV7-9 and TRBJ2-4; 7 bases are a match to TRBD2. The CDR3 runs 15 residues. V lost 1 base and J lost 8; bases outside the gene matches: 8. The germline gives CDR1 SEHNR, CDR2 FQNEAQ (reference sequence). Incomplete CDR3 DNA: TGTGCCAGCAGCTTAGATGGCGGGAGCGGCCACATT. This encodes CASSLDGGSGHI. The CDR3 in its entirety is CASSLDGGSGHIQYF.

On this clone: The read falls 3 residues short of the CDR3 end, and the missing part is taken from the germline J gene. The genes are TRBV19 and TRBJ1-4; D perhaps matches TRBD1 (5 bases). Germline CDR1 is LNHDA and CDR2 is SQIVND (reference sequence). CDR3 length: 17 amino acids. The CDR3 here is CASSPMSFHSGANVLFF. The covered CDR3 bases are TGTGCCAGTAGTCCCATGAGCTTCCACTCTGGGGCCAACGTA.

Points on this clone: The read comes to an end 3 residues before the CDR3 does, leaving the germline J gene to fill in the end. V and J are TRBV20-1 and TRBJ2-2, with 11 bases that match TRBD2. CDR1 and CDR2 from the germline V gene are DFQATT and SNEGSKA (reference sequence). Trimming took 5 bases from V and 7 from J; bases not matched to a gene: 6. CDR3 size: 14 residues. The covered CDR3 bases are TGCAGTGCTTCGACTAGCGGGATGGGCGGGGAG. This gives the protein CSASTSGMGGE. The complete CDR3 reads CSASTSGMGGELFF.

Comment on this clone: The CDR3 is cut off 3 residues early in the read; its end comes from the germline J gene. The chain combines TRBV12-3 or TRBV12-4 with TRBJ2-1, with 11 bases lining up with TRBD2. The trim removed 1 base at V and 5 bases at J, leaving 1 base unmatched. This CDR3 comprises 15 residues. CDR3 DNA (partial): TGTGCCAGCAGTTTAGTAGCGGGAGGGCACAATGAG. Amino acid sequence: CASSLVAGGHNE. The full CDR3 reads CASSLVAGGHNEQFF.

CDR3 DNA (partial): TGTGCCAGCAGTCTCTTCAGGGAGAACACC. Translating it yields CASSLFRENT. The entire CDR3 is CASSLFRENTIYF. The V gene is TRBV28, the J gene TRBJ1-3; perhaps TRBD1 as D (5 bases). Read sequence stops 3 residues before the CDR3 end, and the germline J gene provides the missing end. Germline CDR1 MDHEN, CDR2 SYDVKM. The CDR3 extends over 13 amino acids. Trimming shortened V by 5 bases and J by 7 bases, and 12 bases separated the two germline ends.

As concerns this clone: The observed sequence ends 3 residues before the CDR3 terminus, with the missing tail filled in from the germline J gene. This chain connects TRBV7-8 to TRBJ1-4, with D maybe TRBD1 (6 bases). V was shortened by 1 base and J by 7 bases, with 13 bases between the two germline ends. Per germline, CDR1 SGHVS and CDR2 FQNEAQ. The CDR3 runs to 15 residues. The CDR3 reads CASSLVWQGSEKLFF. The DNA read from the CDR3 is TGTGCCAGCAGCTTAGTCTGGCAGGGGAGTGAAAAA.

Details on this clone: The read terminates 3 residues ahead of where the CDR3 ends, so the germline J gene completes it. J is TRBJ2-4 and V is TRBV7-1; tentatively, D is TRBD1 (6 bases). TRBV7-1 is placed among ORFs of uncertain function. Trimming took 3 bases from V and 0 from J, leaving 27 bases between them. This CDR3 region has 21 residues. The CDR3 bases that were read are TGTGCCAGCAGCTCCACTAACAGGGAGATGCGTTTAAGGCCAGCCAAAAACATT. As protein: CASSSTNREMRLRPAKNI. The complete CDR3 sequence is CASSSTNREMRLRPAKNIQYF.

On this clone itself: The read stops 3 residues short of the end of the CDR3; the missing end is completed from the germline J gene. The chain uses TRBV7-3 and TRBJ2-3, with 9 bases that match TRBD1. Germline loops: CDR1 SGHTA, CDR2 FQGTGA. The J segment lost 0 bases and the V segment lost 5 bases, leaving 9 bases of the junction unmatched. This CDR3 has 17 residues. This CDR3 is CASSPTGTGSSTDTQYF. Incomplete CDR3 DNA: TGTGCCAGCAGCCCAACCGGGACAGGGAGCAGCACAGATACG.

Concerning this clone itself: The read ends 3 residues early relative to the CDR3; the germline J gene fills the gap. The gene calls are TRBV7-6 and TRBJ1-4; a possible D gene is TRBD1 (6 bases). Trimming left V 5 bases short and J 7 bases short, with 14 bases between. Germline CDR1 and CDR2: SGHVS and FNYEAQ. The CDR3 contains 14 residues. CDR3 amino acids: CASSKGQGGEKLFF. The sequenced CDR3 bases are TGTGCCAGCAGCAAGGGACAAGGCGGTGAAAAA.

A note on this clone: Read data end 3 residues before the CDR3 end; the end is taken from the germline J gene. The chain has TRBV4-1 and TRBJ1-1, with D possibly TRBD1 on 5 matching bases. Trimming cost V 3 bases and J 4 bases, with 12 bases left between them. The CDR3 totals 14 residues. Germline V gene data show CDR1 as MGHRA and CDR2 as YSYEKL. The chain's CDR3 is CASSHELGRTEAFF. The sequenced part of the CDR3 DNA is TGCGCCAGCAGCCATGAGTTGGGGCGCACTGAA.

As regards this clone: The read ends 3 residues before the CDR3 terminus; that terminus is restored from the germline J gene. The chain combines TRBV18 with TRBJ1-4; D is uncertain. CDR3 length: 16 amino acids. Germline lookup yields CDR1 KGHSH and CDR2 LQKENI. The V gene lost 4 bases and the J gene lost 8 bases, with 20 bases spanning the gap. CDR3 sequence: CASSRSGAGSGEKLFF. CDR3 DNA (partial): TGTGCCAGCTCACGATCAGGAGCGGGGTCTGGGGAAAAA.

CDR3 sequence: CASSIFSGRGETQYF. The covered CDR3 bases are TGTGCCAGTAGTATATTTTCGGGCAGGGGAGAGACC. This rearrangement joins TRBV19 to TRBJ2-5; a weak D match, TRBD1 (6 bases). The CDR3 extends 3 residues past the end of the read, so its final part is completed from the germline J gene. Germline assignment: CDR1 LNHDA and CDR2 SQIVND (reference sequence). The CDR3 has 15 residues. The V end was cut by 2 bases, the J end by 4 bases, with 14 bases between.

As to this clone: The CDR3 is cut off 3 residues early in the read; its end comes from the germline J gene. V gene TRBV5-5 combines with J gene TRBJ1-4; D unclear. The CDR3 totals 14 residues. Per germline, CDR1 SGHKS and CDR2 YYEKEE (reference sequence). The CDR3 reads CASSLGANNSPLFF. CDR3 DNA, as far as it was read: TGTGCCAGCAGCTTGGGGGCGAATAATTCACCA. Full variable domain (missing parts from reference TRBV5-5 and TRBJ1-4): DAGVTQSPTHLIKTRGQQVTLRCSPISGHKSVSWYQQVLGQGPQFIFQYYEKEERGRGNFPDRFSARQFPNYSSELNVNALLLGDSALYLCASSLGANNSPLFFGSGTQLSVL.

Concerning this clone: With the read ending 3 residues before the CDR3 end, the germline J gene is used to fill in that end. The genes are TRBV18 and TRBJ1-1; the D gene is possibly TRBD1 (5 bases). The CDR3 is 12 residues long. The V gene's germline CDR1 is KGHSH and CDR2 LQKENI. The CDR3: CASSPGGETAFF. The covered CDR3 bases are TGTGCCAGCAGCCCCGGGGGAGAGACA. The full variable domain, rest sourced from reference TRBV18 and TRBJ1-1, is NAGVMQNPRHLVRRRGQEARLRCSPMKGHSHVYWYRQLPEEGLKFMVYLQKENIIDESGMPKERFSAEFPKEGPSILRIQQVVRGDSAAYFCASSPGGETAFFGQGTRLTVV.

Of note for this clone: With the read ending 3 residues before the CDR3 end, the germline J gene is used to fill in that end. The V call is TRBV7-3, the J call TRBJ2-3; D call uncertain. The CDR3 is made up of 13 amino acids. CDR1 SGHTA and CDR2 FQGTGA come from the germline V gene. V lost 2 bases, J lost 3 bases, and 6 bases lay in between. The chain's CDR3 is CASSLLGTDTQYF. Partial CDR3 DNA: TGTGCCAGCAGCTTACTAGGAACAGATACG.

As to this clone: The CDR3 extends 3 residues past the end of the read, so its final part is completed from the germline J gene. This rearrangement joins TRBV5-1 to TRBJ2-2, with D perhaps matching TRBD1 (5 bases). The CDR3 totals 15 residues. In germline, CDR1 is SGHRS, CDR2 YFSETQ. Here the CDR3 reads CASSLGDRDNEKLFF. CDR3 bases read: TGCGCCAGCAGCTTGGGCGACAGAGACAATGAAAAG.

The CDR3 loop is CASTRAIPGNNEQFF. The CDR3 DNA, read in part, is TGTGCCAGCACCAGGGCCATCCCCGGGAACAATGAG. The chain is built from TRBV2 and TRBJ2-1; D is perhaps TRBD1 or TRBD2 (5 bases each). The CDR3 is cut off 3 residues early in the read; its end comes from the germline J gene. This CDR3 spans 15 amino acids. Germline V gene data show CDR1 as SNHLY and CDR2 as FYNNEI. The germline V and J ends were trimmed by 7 bases and 5 bases, with 18 bases remaining between them.

On this clone itself: The read halts 3 residues ahead of the CDR3 end, with the missing end drawn from the germline J gene. The chain combines TRBV29-1 with TRBJ2-7, with 9 positions matching TRBD2. The CDR3 length is 14 residues. J gave up 6 bases and V 3 bases, and 9 bases lay outside the gene matches. Looked up from germline, CDR1 is SQVTM and CDR2 is ANQGSEA. CDR3 sequence reads: CSVDPSGKASEQYF. The CDR3 DNA, read in part, is TGCAGCGTTGATCCTAGCGGGAAGGCTTCCGAG.

In regard to this clone: The read ends 3 residues before the CDR3 terminus; that terminus is restored from the germline J gene. The chain couples TRBV10-2 to TRBJ2-3; 7 positions agree with TRBD1. CDR1 is WSHSY, CDR2 SAAADI, per germline. The CDR3 covers 16 residues. The V and J ends lost 3 bases and 3 bases, in that order; junction bases with no gene match: 9. CDR3 in amino acids: CASSERGRGITDTQYF. The part of the CDR3 DNA that was read is TGCGCCAGCAGTGAAAGGGGCAGGGGGATTACAGATACG.

As to this clone: The read terminates 3 residues before the CDR3 end, so the remaining end is supplied by the germline J gene. The V and J genes are TRBV20-1 and TRBJ2-1; D is ambiguous. The CDR3 contains 15 residues. V was clipped by 3 bases and J by 5 bases, with 17 bases between them. Germline CDR1 and CDR2: DFQATT and SNEGSKA (reference sequence). The CDR3 sequence is CSASVQNSRHNEQFF. The DNA read from the CDR3 is TGCAGTGCTAGTGTGCAGAACAGTCGACACAATGAG.

The covered CDR3 bases are TGTGCCAGCAGCTTAGGGGGTTGGGCGGGGAACACTGAA. As protein: CASSLGGWAGNTE. The full CDR3 is CASSLGGWAGNTEAFF. V is TRBV13 and J is TRBJ1-1; D gene uncertain. The CDR3 extends 3 residues past the end of the read, so its final part is completed from the germline J gene. Germline CDR1 is PRHDT and CDR2 is FYEKMQ (reference sequence). This CDR3 contains 16 residues. The V end lost 0 bases, the J end lost 1 base, and 12 bases lay between the germline ends.

As regards this clone: Germline and junction disagree at one end, which may indicate a read error. The CDR3 end lies 3 residues beyond the end of the read and is filled in from the germline J gene. Within the sample, other DNA sequences also encode this same CDR3. The chain is built from TRBV30 and TRBJ1-3, with D possibly TRBD1 on 5 matching bases. Germline assignment: CDR1 GTSNPN and CDR2 SVGIG (reference sequence). The CDR3 contains 15 residues. The CDR3 region is CAWSKGLVGGNTIYF. CDR3 DNA, as far as it was read: TGTGCCTGGAGTAAGGGACTCGTGGGGGGAAACACA.

A word on this clone: Germline is not matched at one junction end, which may reflect a read error. Read data end 3 residues before the CDR3 end; the end is taken from the germline J gene. The same CDR3 is also encoded by other DNA sequences in this sample. The rearrangement links TRBV2 to TRBJ1-3; 7 bases line up with TRBD1. Per the germline V gene, CDR1 is SNHLY and CDR2 is FYNNEI. The CDR3 extends over 16 amino acids. The CDR3 is CASSEGTGNSGNTIYF. The CDR3 DNA, read in part, is TGTGCCAGCAGTGAAGGGACAGGTAACTCTGGAAACACT.

As to this clone: The sequence runs out 3 residues before the end of the CDR3; the remainder is reconstructed from the germline J gene. The chain is built from TRBV6-1 and TRBJ1-2, with 7 bases fitting TRBD1. V shed 2 bases and J 6 bases; nucleotides not matched to a gene: 6. The CDR3 contains 14 residues. The germline V gene encodes CDR1 MNHNS and CDR2 SASEGT. The sequenced part of the CDR3 DNA is TGTGCCAGCAGTGAAAGGGACAGAGTTAATGGC. Its translation: CASSERDRVNG. The whole CDR3 protein is CASSERDRVNGYTF.

As regards this clone: The CDR3 goes on 3 residues after the read ends, and that part is filled in from the germline J gene. The chain has TRBV7-3 and TRBJ1-4; 10 bases match TRBD1. This CDR3 contains 17 residues. Germline V gene data show CDR1 as SGHTA and CDR2 as FQGTGA. This chain's CDR3 is CASSGDRGQTGANVLFF. The CDR3 bases that were read are TGTGCCAGCAGCGGCGACAGGGGGCAGACTGGGGCCAACGTA.

Notes on this clone: The sequence runs out 3 residues before the end of the CDR3; the remainder is reconstructed from the germline J gene. The V and J genes are TRBV5-6 and TRBJ1-1; D not resolved. CDR3 length: 13 residues. Germline V gives CDR1 SGHDT, CDR2 YYEEEE. V lost 0 bases to trimming and J lost 0 bases, with 3 bases between them. CDR3 DNA (partial): TGTGCCAGCAGCTTGGTCTTGAACACTGAA. This encodes CASSLVLNTE. The full CDR3 sequence reads CASSLVLNTEAFF. Using reference TRBV5-6 and TRBJ1-1 for the parts outside the CDR3, the full variable domain is DAGVTQSPTHLIKTRGQQVTLRCSPKSGHDTVSWYQQALGQGPQFIFQYYEEEERQRGNFPDRFSGHQFPNYSSELNVNALLLGDSALYLCASSLVLNTEAFFGQGTRLTVV.

Remarks on this clone: The read ends 3 residues early relative to the CDR3; the germline J gene fills the gap. V usage is TRBV5-6 and J usage is TRBJ1-2; 7 bases are shared with TRBD1. The CDR3 is made up of 14 amino acids. Germline CDR1 and CDR2: SGHDT and YYEEEE. With V trimmed by 6 bases and J by 0 bases, 5 bases remained unmatched. Partial CDR3 DNA: TGTGCCAGCATCTTAGGACAGGCTAACTATGGC. Protein product: CASILGQANYG. In full, the CDR3 is CASILGQANYGYTF.

In regard to this clone: The read ends 3 residues early relative to the CDR3; the germline J gene fills the gap. V gene TRBV20-1 combines with J gene TRBJ2-5; 9 bases are shared with TRBD1. Trimming at V came to 3 bases and at J to 4 bases, leaving 12 bases not matched to a gene. Germline V gene data show CDR1 as DFQATT and CDR2 as SNEGSKA (reference sequence). The CDR3 has 16 residues. The covered CDR3 bases are TGCAGTGCTAGCGGGACAGGGAGACAAAATGCAGAGACC. Amino acids: CSASGTGRQNAET. From start to end, the CDR3 is CSASGTGRQNAETQYF.